This is a list of T cell receptor beta chains from one sample in a study of blood T cells in healthy people across ages. Via MiXCR, TCRdb re-called the 5' RACE reads, giving one row per CDR3 protein. The data contain around 1,500,000 distinct CDR3 sequences, around two fifths of them singletons. Sequenced input: blood. These receptors were collected from a woman under 30 in good health. Both conserved end residues are part of each CDR3. The D gene is left open where the match is weak. A clone size is listed for some rows: how often the clone was seen (once, few, many), or a class if it is expanded.

J	V	D	size	DNA	CDR3
TRBJ2-7	TRBV4-1	.	few	TGCGCCAGCAGCCCGGGGGTTGGTAGCGGTTTGACGGACGAGCAGTACTTC	CASSPGVGSGLTDEQYF
TRBJ2-7	TRBV6-1	TRBD1	once	TGTGCCAGCAACCCCGGGACAGAATACTACGAGCAGTACTTC	CASNPGTEYYEQYF
TRBJ2-7	TRBV20-1	.	.	TGCAGTGCTAGTTACAGCCGGGGCTCCTACAATGAGCAGTACTTC	CSASYSRGSYNEQYF
TRBJ1-1	TRBV12-5	TRBD1	.	TGTGCTAGTGGTGTCTACACAGGGGGGGTCACTGAAGCTTTCTTT	CASGVYTGGVTEAFF
TRBJ2-7	TRBV12-3/TRBV12-4	TRBD2	.	TGTGCCAGCAGCTGGGGACTAGCGGGGCCCTACGAGCAGTACTTC	CASSWGLAGPYEQYF
TRBJ2-1	TRBV7-8	.	.	TGTGCCAGCAGCGTAGGACATGGGTTGGGTGAGCAGTTCTTC	CASSVGHGLGEQFF
TRBJ1-6	TRBV11-2	.	.	TGTACCAGCAGCCTACCCCTCGGGGCAAATTCACCCCTCCACTTT	CTSSLPLGANSPLHF
TRBJ2-3	TRBV29-1	TRBD1	.	TGCAGCACACCGCGAGAGGGGGCGCTGCATACGCAGTATTTT	CSTPREGALHTQYF
TRBJ2-7	TRBV27	.	few	TGTGCCAGCACTATCAGGGGCGAGCAGTACTTC	CASTIRGEQYF
TRBJ1-2	TRBV7-9	.	few	TGTGCCAGCAGCCAGGGACCGTTCTATGGCTACACCTTC	CASSQGPFYGYTF
TRBJ2-6	TRBV11-2	TRBD1	few	TGTGCCAGCATGGGACAGCCCCTGGAAGGGGCCAACGTCCTGACTTTC	CASMGQPLEGANVLTF
TRBJ1-4	TRBV6-1	TRBD1	.	TGTGCCACCTCGAAAGGACAGGGAGGTGAAAAACTGTTTTTT	CATSKGQGGEKLFF
TRBJ2-1	TRBV5-6	TRBD2	.	TGTGCCAGCATACGGGAGGCCCTCTACAATGAGCAGTTCTTC	CASIREALYNEQFF
TRBJ2-1	TRBV20-1	TRBD2	few	TGCAGTGCTAGGAGCGGGAGTACCTACAATGAGCAGTTCTTC	CSARSGSTYNEQFF
TRBJ2-1	TRBV5-1	.	few	TGCGCCAGCAGCTTGGCCAGCCAAGGGGCACCCTACAATGAGCAGTTCTTC	CASSLASQGAPYNEQFF
TRBJ2-7	TRBV7-2	.	few	TGTGCCAGCCTAGACAGAAGCTCCTACAATGAGCAGTACTTC	CASLDRSSYNEQYF
TRBJ2-3	TRBV11-2	TRBD2	.	TGTGCCAGCAGCTTCCCCTCTCTAGCGGGCGTCACAGATACGCAGTATTTT	CASSFPSLAGVTDTQYF
TRBJ2-5	TRBV3-1	.	.	TGTGCCAGCAGTGAAAGTGGCGGATACCAAGAGACCCAGTACTTC	CASSESGGYQETQYF
TRBJ2-7	TRBV30	.	.	TGTGCCGGGGGGCGACTAGGCGAGCAGTACTTC	CAGGRLGEQYF
TRBJ2-1	TRBV24-1	.	once	TGTGCCACCAGTGATTTTCCTAGTGGCAATGAGCAGTTCTTC	CATSDFPSGNEQFF
TRBJ2-1	TRBV7-2	TRBD1	.	TGTGCCAGCAGCCCGGACCCGGGACAGGGGTCCCACAATGAGCAGTTCTTC	CASSPDPGQGSHNEQFF
TRBJ1-1	TRBV9	TRBD1	.	TGTGCCAGCAGGGGACAGGGGGCTGTTTTCTTT	CASRGQGAVFF
TRBJ2-1	TRBV12-3/TRBV12-4	TRBD1	few	TGTGCCAGCAGTCCGTTCGGCGGGACAGGGATCTACAATGAGCAGTTCTTC	CASSPFGGTGIYNEQFF
TRBJ1-2	TRBV14	.	few	TGTGCCAGCAGCCAAGACGGGCACTATGGCTACACCTTC	CASSQDGHYGYTF
TRBJ2-7	TRBV7-9	TRBD2	few	TGTGCCAGCAGTCCTAGCGGGGGGGCCCACGAGCAGTACTTC	CASSPSGGAHEQYF
TRBJ1-6	TRBV9	TRBD1	.	TGTGCCAGCAGCTCTGAGGACAGAGGGGGCAATTCACCCCTCCACTTT	CASSSEDRGGNSPLHF
TRBJ2-7	TRBV10-1	TRBD1	few	TGCGCCAGCAGTCCGGGACAGGGGGCTCTAGGGGTGATCTACGAGCAGTACTTC	CASSPGQGALGVIYEQYF
TRBJ2-1	TRBV25-1	TRBD2	many	TGTGCCAGCAGAGTTAGGCTAGCGGGGGGAACTCATTACAATGAGCAGTTCTTC	CASRVRLAGGTHYNEQFF
TRBJ2-3	TRBV18	TRBD2	.	TGTGCCAGCTCACCAAGGGGGACTAGCGGGCGAACCACAGACACGCAGTATTTT	CASSPRGTSGRTTDTQYF
TRBJ2-7	TRBV6-5	TRBD1	.	TGTGCCAGCAGTTACGGGACAGTTCCCTACGAGCAGTACTTC	CASSYGTVPYEQYF
TRBJ2-7	TRBV10-2	.	few	TGCGCCAGCGAGGACCTCGCCTACGAGCAGTACTTC	CASEDLAYEQYF
TRBJ2-1	TRBV6-5	TRBD2	once	TGTGCCAGTCGAACTAGCGGCCACAATGAGCAGTTCTTC	CASRTSGHNEQFF
TRBJ2-3	TRBV20-1	TRBD2	few	TGCAGTGCTAGAGATCCGCTAGCGGGGGCAGATACGCAGTATTTT	CSARDPLAGADTQYF
TRBJ2-5	TRBV10-3	.	few	TGTGCCATCAGTGTGACAGAGGAAGGGGACCAGTACTTC	CAISVTEEGDQYF
TRBJ1-2	TRBV27	TRBD1	.	TGTGCCAGCAGTCAGGGACAGCTCTATGGCTACACCTTC	CASSQGQLYGYTF
TRBJ2-1	TRBV5-1	TRBD1	few	TGCGCCAGCAGCCCGATCCATTCCGGGACAGGGTACAATGAGCAGTTCTTC	CASSPIHSGTGYNEQFF
TRBJ2-1	TRBV20-1	.	.	TGCAGTGCCCCTAGTCCTCCCGGAGTCGGGGAGACCCAGTTCTTC	CSAPSPPGVGETQFF
TRBJ2-3	TRBV6-6	.	.	TGTGCCAGCAACCCCCATTTAGGCACAGATACGCAGTATTTT	CASNPHLGTDTQYF
TRBJ1-5	TRBV4-1	.	.	TGCGCCAGCAGCCTCCTTGGGGGAGCCAATCGGCCCCAGCATTTT	CASSLLGGANRPQHF
TRBJ2-5	TRBV6-1	TRBD2	few	TGTGCCAGCAGTGAAAGGACTAGCGGGGGGATGTACCAAGAGACCCAGTACTTC	CASSERTSGGMYQETQYF
TRBJ1-1	TRBV20-1	TRBD1	.	TGCAGTGCCCCGGCAGGGGGTAACACTGAAGCTTTCTTT	CSAPAGGNTEAFF
TRBJ2-7	TRBV27	TRBD2	.	TGTGCCAGCAGTTTAACGACTAGCGGGGTTTTCCACAATGAGCAGTACTTC	CASSLTTSGVFHNEQYF
TRBJ2-4	TRBV20-1	TRBD2	few	TGCAGTGCTAGAAAGACTAGCGCAACCAAAAACATTCAGTACTTC	CSARKTSATKNIQYF
TRBJ2-7	TRBV27	.	.	TGTGCCAGCAACCCGACAGCTACCTCCTACGAGCAGTACTTC	CASNPTATSYEQYF
TRBJ1-2	TRBV6-1	.	.	TGTGCCAGCAGCCAGAGTAAGGCTAGATATGGCTACACCTTC	CASSQSKARYGYTF
TRBJ2-7	TRBV6-2/TRBV6-3	TRBD2	.	TGTACCAGCAGTTCCTGGACTAGCGACTCCTACGAGCAGTACTTC	CTSSSWTSDSYEQYF
TRBJ2-7	TRBV12-3/TRBV12-4	TRBD1	few	TGTGCCAGCAGTTTGGGGACAGGGGTCGCAGCGTCCGAGCAGTACTTC	CASSLGTGVAASEQYF
TRBJ1-1	TRBV28	.	.	TGTGCCAGCAGTTTTGGGGGCGGGCGTCAAGCTTTCTTT	CASSFGGGRQAFF
TRBJ1-5	TRBV2	.	.	TGTGCCAGCAGTGAAGTAGCAGGGAAGGGCAATCAGCCCCAGCATTTT	CASSEVAGKGNQPQHF
TRBJ1-1	TRBV12-3/TRBV12-4	TRBD1	few	TGTGCCAGTTCGTTTATTAAGGGGGCCGCTGAAGCTTTCTTT	CASSFIKGAAEAFF
TRBJ2-7	TRBV12-3/TRBV12-4	.	few	TGTGCCAGCAGTTTACTGCAGGACGAGCAGTACTTC	CASSLLQDEQYF